This T cell receptor (beta chain) was documented in a study of technical replicates of blood from a few donors. There are 13 residues in the CDR3. CDR1 is SQVTM and CDR2 is ANQGSEA in the germline V gene. V lost 7 bases and J lost 1, with 10 bases in between. The repertoire was sequenced with immunoSEQ multiplex PCR; TCRdb's copy has only in-frame clones and lacks some. The sample has fewer than 90,000 clones, roughly 94% seen once. This sequence was found in a human donor in good health. J is TRBJ2-2 and V is TRBV29-1; a possible D gene is TRBD1 (5 bases). Sequenced sample: T cells isolated from PBMCs. The CDR3 region is CSARGQNTGELFF. The CDR3 DNA is TGCAGCGCCAGAGGACAGAACACCGGGGAGCTGTTTTTT.